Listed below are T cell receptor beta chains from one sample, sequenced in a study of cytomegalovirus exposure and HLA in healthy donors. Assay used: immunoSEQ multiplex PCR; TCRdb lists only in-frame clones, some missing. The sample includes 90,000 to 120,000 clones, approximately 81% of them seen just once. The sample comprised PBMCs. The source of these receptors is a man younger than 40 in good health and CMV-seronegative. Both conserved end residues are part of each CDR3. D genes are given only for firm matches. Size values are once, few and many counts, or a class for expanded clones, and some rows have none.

CASSLGGSNSPLHF,TGTGCCAGCAGCTTGGGGGGTTCTAATTCACCCCTCCACTTT,TRBJ1-6,NA,TRBV7-3,NA
CASSDRTGGRGYTF,TGTGCCAGCAGTGATAGGACAGGGGGCCGTGGCTACACCTTC,TRBJ1-2,TRBD1,TRBV6-1,NA
CASRGGMSNQPQHF,TGTGCCAGCAGGGGGGGGATGAGCAATCAGCCCCAGCATTTT,TRBJ1-5,NA,TRBV28,few
CASSLDPAGGNTIYF,TGTGCCAGCAGCTTAGATCCGGCGGGAGGAAACACCATATATTTT,TRBJ1-3,NA,TRBV11-2,NA
CASSLFWTGRTEAFF,TGTGCCAGCAGCCTTTTTTGGACAGGGAGGACTGAAGCTTTCTTT,TRBJ1-1,TRBD1,TRBV6-5,NA
CASAETSGRVYGTDTQYF,TGTGCCAGCGCCGAGACTAGCGGGAGGGTGTACGGCACAGATACGCAGTATTTT,TRBJ2-3,TRBD2,TRBV28,NA
CASSTFRTGIRQETQYF,TGTGCCAGCAGCACTTTCCGGACAGGGATTCGGCAAGAGACCCAGTACTTC,TRBJ2-5,TRBD1,TRBV5-6,NA
CASNRIGYNEQFF,TGTGCCAGTAACAGGATCGGATACAATGAGCAGTTCTTC,TRBJ2-1,NA,TRBV19,NA
CSVGGQSYGYTF,TGCAGCGTTGGTGGGCAGAGCTATGGCTACACCTTC,TRBJ1-2,NA,TRBV29-1,NA
CASSRGTLFYGYTF,TGCGCCAGCAGCCGGGGGACACTTTTCTATGGCTACACCTTC,TRBJ1-2,NA,TRBV4-1,NA
CASSQVDFSLNTEAFF,TGTGCCAGCAGCCAGGTTGACTTCAGCCTGAACACTGAAGCTTTCTTT,TRBJ1-1,NA,TRBV14,NA
CASSQKQGERSPLHF,TGCGCCAGCAGCCAGAAACAGGGTGAGAGATCACCCCTCCACTTT,TRBJ1-6,NA,TRBV4-1,NA
CASSLGKVPEVGQPQHF,TGTGCCAGCAGCTTGGGAAAGGTGCCCGAGGTGGGTCAGCCCCAGCATTTT,TRBJ1-5,NA,TRBV5-8,NA
CASSHRREYTGELFF,TGTGCCAGCAGTCACCGGAGGGAGTACACCGGGGAGCTGTTTTTT,TRBJ2-2,NA,TRBV6-1,NA
CASSQGGARPLNTEAFF,TGTGCCAGCAGCCAAGGCGGAGCAAGACCCTTGAACACTGAAGCTTTCTTT,TRBJ1-1,NA,TRBV14,NA
CASTTGDGGGDTQYF,TGCGCCAGTACGACGGGAGACGGAGGAGGAGATACGCAGTATTTT,TRBJ2-3,NA,TRBV4-1,NA
CASSKALSGQGYTEAFF,TGTGCCAGCAGCAAAGCGCTTTCCGGACAGGGTTACACTGAAGCTTTCTTT,TRBJ1-1,NA,TRBV21-1,NA
CASSEGLYEQYF,TGCGCCAGCAGTGAAGGACTCTACGAGCAGTACTTC,TRBJ2-7,NA,TRBV10-1,few
CASRGTGGSNQPQHF,TGTGCCAGCAGGGGGACAGGGGGAAGCAATCAGCCCCAGCATTTT,TRBJ1-5,TRBD1,TRBV6-5,few
CRVPVRGKNIQYF,TGCAGGGTCCCTGTTAGGGGCAAAAACATTCAGTACTTC,TRBJ2-4,NA,TRBV29-1,NA
CASSSPGGQGGKRSYEQYF,TGTGCCAGCAGTTCCCCCGGGGGTCAGGGAGGGAAGCGCTCCTACGAGCAGTACTTC,TRBJ2-7,TRBD2,TRBV28,few
CSVAGQDTYNEQFF,TGCAGCGTCGCCGGACAGGACACCTACAATGAGCAGTTCTTC,TRBJ2-1,TRBD1,TRBV29-1,NA
CATSSGLAGRETQYF,TGTGCCACCAGCTCGGGACTAGCGGGGCGGGAGACCCAGTACTTC,TRBJ2-5,TRBD2,TRBV15,NA
CASSFGGNTEAFF,TGTGCCAGCAGTTTTGGAGGGAACACTGAAGCTTTCTTT,TRBJ1-1,NA,TRBV27,once
CAWSRGTAGNTIYF,TGTGCCTGGAGCAGGGGAACTGCTGGAAACACCATATATTTT,TRBJ1-3,NA,TRBV30,NA
CAISRTADQGEAFF,TGTGCCATCAGCAGGACTGCCGATCAAGGCGAAGCTTTCTTT,TRBJ1-1,NA,TRBV10-3,NA
CSSRGELGTGELFF,TGCAGCTCCCGTGGGGAGCTGGGTACCGGGGAGCTGTTTTTT,TRBJ2-2,NA,TRBV29-1,NA
CASTNGQGAYEQYF,TGTGCCAGCACCAACGGGCAGGGGGCCTACGAGCAGTACTTC,TRBJ2-7,TRBD1,TRBV28,NA
CAGQQGVGETQYF,TGTGCCGGGCAACAGGGCGTGGGGGAGACCCAGTACTTC,TRBJ2-5,NA,TRBV30,NA
CASSPSNFSFTGELFF,TGTGCCAGCAGCCCAAGCAACTTTAGTTTCACCGGGGAGCTGTTTTTT,TRBJ2-2,NA,TRBV11-3,NA
CASGSSSYNSPLHF,TGTGCCAGCGGGAGCAGCTCCTATAATTCACCCCTCCACTTT,TRBJ1-6,NA,TRBV2,NA
CASSAGTGNTGELFF,TGCGCCAGCAGCGCGGGGACAGGGAACACCGGGGAGCTGTTTTTT,TRBJ2-2,TRBD1,TRBV5-1,NA
CASRLLYEQYF,TGTGCCAGCCGGTTGCTTTACGAGCAGTACTTC,TRBJ2-7,NA,TRBV11-2,NA
CARGSAGELMNTEAFF,TGTGCCAGGGGTTCGGCAGGGGAACTTATGAACACTGAAGCTTTCTTT,TRBJ1-1,NA,TRBV2,NA
CASSFSQNQPQHF,TGTGCCAGCAGTTTTTCCCAGAATCAGCCCCAGCATTTT,TRBJ1-5,NA,TRBV27,NA
CAISMGGPNEQFF,TGTGCCATCTCGATGGGAGGGCCCAATGAGCAGTTCTTC,TRBJ2-1,TRBD2,TRBV6-1,NA
CASSTTGLGETQYF,TGTGCCAGCAGCACGACAGGGCTGGGGGAGACCCAGTACTTC,TRBJ2-5,TRBD1,TRBV7-9,NA
CAWSVRTNEKLFF,TGTGCCTGGAGTGTACGGACTAATGAAAAACTGTTTTTT,TRBJ1-4,NA,TRBV30,NA
CASSSSGVQPQHF,TGTGCCAGCAGCTCTTCAGGGGTTCAGCCCCAGCATTTT,TRBJ1-5,NA,TRBV5-8,once
CASSLGTSGQETQYF,TGCGCCAGCAGCTTGGGGACTAGCGGCCAAGAGACCCAGTACTTC,TRBJ2-5,TRBD2,TRBV5-1,few
CASGLVWRTGSYEQYF,TGTGCTAGTGGTTTGGTATGGCGGACAGGGAGTTACGAGCAGTACTTC,TRBJ2-7,TRBD1,TRBV12-5,NA
CASSQREEDEQFF,TGTGCCAGCAGCCAACGCGAGGAAGATGAGCAGTTCTTC,TRBJ2-1,NA,TRBV4-2,once
CASSLGVEGTQYF,TGTGCCAGCAGCTTAGGGGTGGAGGGAACCCAGTACTTC,TRBJ2-5,NA,TRBV11-3,NA
CASSRTSGNWDIQYF,TGTGCCAGCAGCCGGACTAGCGGAAATTGGGACATTCAGTACTTC,TRBJ2-4,TRBD2,TRBV7-3,NA
CASSPVNSGGGEQYF,TGTGCCAGCAGCCCCGTGAATAGCGGAGGTGGAGAGCAGTACTTC,TRBJ2-7,NA,TRBV28,NA
CATSRELSSSYEQYF,TGTGCCACCAGCAGGGAACTTTCTAGCTCCTACGAGCAGTACTTC,TRBJ2-7,NA,TRBV15,NA
CASSVLDTNYEQYF,TGTGCCAGCAGTGTCCTGGACACAAACTACGAGCAGTACTTC,TRBJ2-7,NA,TRBV2,NA
CASSLRTGGNTEAFF,TGTGCCAGTAGTTTGAGGACAGGAGGCAACACTGAAGCTTTCTTT,TRBJ1-1,TRBD1,TRBV19,NA
CASSRGKNTGELFF,TGTGCCAGCAGTCGGGGGAAGAACACCGGGGAGCTGTTTTTT,TRBJ2-2,NA,TRBV27,once
CASSYFKRVHYNEQFF,TGTGCCAGCAGTTACTTCAAGCGGGTTCACTACAATGAGCAGTTCTTC,TRBJ2-1,NA,TRBV6-5,few
CASSDTGYEQYF,TGTGCCAGCAGTGATACGGGCTACGAGCAGTACTTC,TRBJ2-7,NA,TRBV2,NA
CASTARSGGLWNEQFF,TGTGCCAGCACCGCGAGGAGCGGCGGGCTATGGAATGAGCAGTTCTTC,TRBJ2-1,NA,TRBV7-2,NA
CASSASDRKKFF,TGTGCCAGCAGCGCCTCGGACAGAAAGAAGTTCTTC,TRBJ2-1,NA,TRBV9,NA
CASSPGQTYGYTF,TGCGCCAGCAGCCCGGGACAAACCTATGGCTACACCTTC,TRBJ1-2,NA,TRBV5-1,few
CASSPSTRRETQYF,TGCGCCAGCAGCCCGAGTACGCGGCGGGAGACCCAGTACTTC,TRBJ2-5,NA,TRBV5-1,NA
CSVTATGRLTDTQYF,TGCAGCGTGACGGCTACAGGGCGCCTGACAGATACGCAGTATTTT,TRBJ2-3,NA,TRBV29-1,NA
CASSKGAYEQYF,TGTGCCAGTAGTAAGGGAGCCTACGAGCAGTACTTC,TRBJ2-7,NA,TRBV19,NA
CASSLGGLGSPLHF,TGTGCCAGCAGCCTCGGAGGGCTCGGATCACCCCTCCACTTT,TRBJ1-6,NA,TRBV14,once
CASSYRGPSYEQYF,TGTGCCAGCAGTTACAGGGGGCCCTCCTACGAGCAGTACTTC,TRBJ2-7,TRBD1,TRBV28,NA
CASSLDGELGQPQHF,TGTGCCAGCAGCTTAGACGGGGAACTAGGTCAGCCCCAGCATTTT,TRBJ1-5,NA,TRBV7-2,NA